This entry lists 10 T cell receptor beta chains sequenced from one sample in a study of blood T cell repertoires in COVID-19. This table comes from immunoSEQ multiplex PCR, and its TCRdb copy is limited to in-frame clones, with some not included. Among over 110,000 clones, around 88% were seen once, and the ten largest hold more than 25%. Sequenced material: peripheral blood. Receptor source: a human donor in a cohort sampled during active COVID-19.

V is TRBV7-8 and J is TRBJ2-4; 7 nucleotides align to TRBD1. Trimming took 5 bases from V and 6 from J; bases not matched to a gene: 16. The CDR3 is 17 amino acids. Germline values: CDR1 SGHVS, CDR2 FQNEAQ. In DNA, the CDR3 is TGTGCCAGCAGCCAGCCAACCCGACAGGGTGGGGGAAACATTCAGTACTTC. Translated, it gives CASSQPTRQGGGNIQYF.

The chain is built from TRBV6-6 and TRBJ2-5, with D unclear. V was trimmed by 2 bases and J by 5 bases, leaving 9 bases between them. The CDR3 has 13 amino acids. CDR1 and CDR2 (germline): MNHNY, SVGAGI (reference sequence). CDR3 nucleotides: TGTGCCAGCAGTTACAGTACTCTGGAGACCCAGTACTTC. It is translated as CASSYSTLETQYF.

The genes are TRBV3-1 (or the pseudogene TRBV3-2) and TRBJ2-3; 12 positions match TRBD2. Germline CDR1 LGHDT, CDR2 YNNKEL (reference sequence). Unmatched junction bases numbered 9, after V lost 1 base and J lost 4 bases. The CDR3 is 18 residues long. This CDR3 reads CASSQAPTSGGGADTQYF. The CDR3 coding sequence is TGTGCCAGCAGCCAAGCCCCGACTAGCGGGGGCGGTGCAGATACGCAGTATTTT.

This sequence joins TRBV15 and TRBJ1-5; 8 positions match TRBD1. With V trimmed by 0 bases and J by 4 bases, 2 bases remained unmatched. The CDR3 consists of 15 residues. Germline values: CDR1 LNHNV, CDR2 YYDKDF (reference sequence). CDR3 sequence (DNA): TGTGCCACCAGCAGAGATGGACAGGGAAATCAGCCCCAGCATTTT. Its translation: CATSRDGQGNQPQHF.

The CDR3 region is CASSLAASGGYGYTF. Here the CDR3 DNA reads TGTGCCAGCAGCTTAGCCGCCTCCGGGGGATATGGCTACACCTTC. The chain links TRBV7-6 to TRBJ1-2; TRBD1 might be the D (5 bases). The CDR3 spans 15 residues. Trimming took 0 bases from V and 5 from J, leaving 13 bases between them. In germline, CDR1 is SGHVS, CDR2 FNYEAQ. The entire variable domain, with the rest obtained from reference TRBV7-6 and TRBJ1-2, is as follows: GAGVSQSPRYKVTKRGQDVALRCDPISGHVSLYWYRQALGQGPEFLTYFNYEAQQDKSGLPNDRFSAERPEGSISTLTIQRTEQRDSAMYRCASSLAASGGYGYTFGSGTRLTVV.

This chain links TRBV6-5 with TRBJ1-5; tentatively, D is TRBD1 (5 bases). Between the trimmed V and J ends, which lost 10 bases and 0 bases, there was a span of 13 bases. The CDR3 loop spans 14 amino acids. Per germline, CDR1 MNHEY and CDR2 SVGAGI. The CDR3 nucleotides read TGTGCCACCCAGGACACATATAGCAATCAGCCCCAGCATTTT. Translated: CATQDTYSNQPQHF.

The CDR3 loop reads CASSLGPGTATGELFF. For the CDR3, the DNA is TGTGCCAGCAGCCTTGGCCCGGGGACAGCCACCGGGGAGCTGTTTTTT. The chain joins TRBV13 to TRBJ2-2, with 7 bases lining up with TRBD1. Germline V CDR1 and CDR2: PRHDT, FYEKMQ (reference sequence). The CDR3 loop spans 16 amino acids. Trimming took 5 bases from V and 4 from J; bases not matched to a gene: 10.

This clone was counted a single time. The genes are TRBV6-1 and TRBJ2-5, with a tentative D call TRBD1 (5 bases). CDR3 length: 14 residues. V shed 1 base and J shed 7 bases, with 13 bases lying between them. Germline V lookup: CDR1 MNHNS, CDR2 SASEGT. This chain's CDR3 is CASSEGTWGGTQYF. DNA for the CDR3: TGTGCCAGCAGTGAAGGGACCTGGGGCGGGACCCAGTACTTC.

In DNA form, the CDR3 reads TGTGCCAGCAGCCTTAAGGCAGGGATGGGTGGCTACACCTTC. Amino acids: CASSLKAGMGGYTF. This rearrangement joins TRBV7-9 to TRBJ1-2, with D possibly matching TRBD1 (5 bases). Germline V gene sequence: CDR1 SEHNR, CDR2 FQNEAQ (reference sequence). Trimming took off 5 bases at V and 7 bases at J, with 17 bases between the two ends. CDR3 length: 14 residues.

This chain joins TRBV7-9 and TRBJ1-6; 7 positions agree with TRBD1. The germline V gene has CDR1 SEHNR and CDR2 FQNEAQ (reference sequence). The CDR3 covers 18 residues. V trimming: 5 bases; J trimming: 10 bases; junction bases outside the gene matches: 20. The CDR3 DNA follows: TGTGCCAGCAGCCCCAAAGGGGGACAGATAATTCCAATATCACCCCTCCACTTT. Translated, it gives CASSPKGGQIIPISPLHF.